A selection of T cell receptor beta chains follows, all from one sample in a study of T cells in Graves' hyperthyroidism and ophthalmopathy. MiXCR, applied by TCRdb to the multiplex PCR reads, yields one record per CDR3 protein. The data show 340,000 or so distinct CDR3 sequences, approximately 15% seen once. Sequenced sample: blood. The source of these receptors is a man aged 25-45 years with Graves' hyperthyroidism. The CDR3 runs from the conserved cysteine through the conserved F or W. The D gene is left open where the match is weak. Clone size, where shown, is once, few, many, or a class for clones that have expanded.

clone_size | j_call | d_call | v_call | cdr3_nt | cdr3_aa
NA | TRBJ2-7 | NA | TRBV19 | TGTGCCAGTAGTATGGGGGGGGCTGACGAGCAGTACTTC | CASSMGGADEQYF
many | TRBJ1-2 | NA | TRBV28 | TGTGCCAGCAGGGTGGAGGGGCCTTACTATGGCTACACCTTC | CASRVEGPYYGYTF
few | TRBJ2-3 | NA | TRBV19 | TGTGCCAGTAGTATAGCGGGGGCAGATACGCAGTATTTT | CASSIAGADTQYF
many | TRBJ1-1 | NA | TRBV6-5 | TGTGCCAGCAGTTACTCTACCCTCGGTGGGGCCCTGAGCACTGAAGCTTTCTTT | CASSYSTLGGALSTEAFF
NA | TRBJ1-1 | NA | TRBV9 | TGTGCCAGCAGCGTAGGACACAGCTTGAACACTGAAGCTTTCTTT | CASSVGHSLNTEAFF
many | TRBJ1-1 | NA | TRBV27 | TGTGCCAGCAGTTTAAGGGCAGTGAACACTGAAGCTTTCTTT | CASSLRAVNTEAFF
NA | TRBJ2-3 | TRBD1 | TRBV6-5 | TGTGCCAGCAGTTGGACAGGGACAGCAGATACGCAGTATTTT | CASSWTGTADTQYF
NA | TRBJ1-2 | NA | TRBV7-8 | TGTGCCAGCAGCTTAGAGGGTGGACAGAACTATGGCTACACCTTC | CASSLEGGQNYGYTF
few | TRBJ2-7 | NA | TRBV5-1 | TGCGCCAGCAGCTTGTTTCCCGTGGCGACATCCACCTACGAGCAGTACTTC | CASSLFPVATSTYEQYF
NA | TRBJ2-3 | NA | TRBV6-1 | TGTGCCAGCAGTGAATCGAGGGATACGCAGTATTTT | CASSESRDTQYF
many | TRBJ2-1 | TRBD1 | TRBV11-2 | TGTGCCAGCAGCCGCGGGACAGGGGAAGTATGGCAGTTCTTC | CASSRGTGEVWQFF
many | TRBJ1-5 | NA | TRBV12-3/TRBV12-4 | TGTGCCAGCGGGGTCAATCAGCCCCAGCATTTT | CASGVNQPQHF
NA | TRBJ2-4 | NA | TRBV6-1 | TGTGCCAGCAGCACAGGGTGGAACATTCAGTACTTC | CASSTGWNIQYF
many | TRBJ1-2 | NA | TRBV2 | TGTGCCAGCAGCTCGACCCCGCTCAACTACTATGGCTACACCTTC | CASSSTPLNYYGYTF
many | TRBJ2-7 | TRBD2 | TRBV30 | TGTGCCGGAACCGGGACTACTTCCTACGAGCAGTACTTC | CAGTGTTSYEQYF
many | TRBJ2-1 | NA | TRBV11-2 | TGTGCCAGCAGCTTAGAAACGGGCTGGGGCAATGAGCAGTTCTTC | CASSLETGWGNEQFF
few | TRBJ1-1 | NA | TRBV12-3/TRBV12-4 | TGTGCCACCTGCTCGAGGGTGGGCACTGAAGCTTTCTTT | CATCSRVGTEAFF
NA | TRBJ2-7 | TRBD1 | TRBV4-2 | TGTGCCAGCAGCCCGCTAGGACAGGTCTACGAGCAGTACTTC | CASSPLGQVYEQYF
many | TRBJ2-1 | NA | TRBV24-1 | TGTGCCACCAGTGGAGGGGTGTTGTCCTACAATGAGCAGTTCTTC | CATSGGVLSYNEQFF
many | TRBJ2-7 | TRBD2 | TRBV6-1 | TGTGCCAGCCATGCCATGGGGGGGTCCTACGAGCAGTACTTC | CASHAMGGSYEQYF
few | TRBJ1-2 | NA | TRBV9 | TGTGCCAGCACCTATGGCTACACCTTC | CASTYGYTF
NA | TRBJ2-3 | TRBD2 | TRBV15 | TGTGCCACCAGCACTAGCGGGAGGGCCACAGATACGCAGTATTTT | CATSTSGRATDTQYF
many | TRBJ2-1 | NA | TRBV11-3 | TGTGCCAGCAGCTTTCCGGGACTCTACAATGAGCAGTTCTTC | CASSFPGLYNEQFF
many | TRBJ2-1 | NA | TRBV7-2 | TGTGCCAGCAGCTTAATGGTCCCGGGACTCCCCTCCAATGAGCAGTTCTTC | CASSLMVPGLPSNEQFF
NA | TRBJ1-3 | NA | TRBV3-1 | TGTGCCAGCAGCCAACGGGGATCTGGAAACACCATATATTTT | CASSQRGSGNTIYF
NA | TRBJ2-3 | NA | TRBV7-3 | TGTGCCAGCAGCTTAACTGGTGGGGGAGGTACAGATACGCAGTATTTT | CASSLTGGGGTDTQYF
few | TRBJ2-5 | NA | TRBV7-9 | TGTGCCAGCAGCTTAAAGGGGTGGGAGACCCAGTACTTC | CASSLKGWETQYF
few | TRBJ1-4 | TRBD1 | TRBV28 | TGTGCCAGCAGTATGCAGGGGGGGAGTGAAAAACTGTTTTTT | CASSMQGGSEKLFF
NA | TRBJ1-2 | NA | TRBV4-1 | TGCGCCAGCAGCCTTGGGGGGGAAAGGAACTATGGCTACACCTTC | CASSLGGERNYGYTF
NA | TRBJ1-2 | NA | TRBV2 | TGTGCCCCCCGACAGAATGGCTACACCTTC | CAPRQNGYTF
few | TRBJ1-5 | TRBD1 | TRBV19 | TGTGCCAGTAGGACGACAGGGGGATCGGAGGGTAGAAATCAGCCCCAGCATTTT | CASRTTGGSEGRNQPQHF
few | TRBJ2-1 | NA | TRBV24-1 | TGTGCCACCGGGGGTGTGGGTTTGGGGTACAATGAGCAGTTCTTC | CATGGVGLGYNEQFF
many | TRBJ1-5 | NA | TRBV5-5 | TGTGCCAGCAGCTTGTTTCAGGGGAAGCAGCCCCAGCATTTT | CASSLFQGKQPQHF
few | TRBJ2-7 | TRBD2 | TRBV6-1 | TGTGCCAGCAGGGCTAGCGGGAGGTACGAGCAGTACTTC | CASRASGRYEQYF
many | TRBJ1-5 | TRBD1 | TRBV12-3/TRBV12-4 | TGTGCCAGCAGTCGAAGGGGGCTGCTGAGTGGCAATCAGCCCCAGCATTTT | CASSRRGLLSGNQPQHF
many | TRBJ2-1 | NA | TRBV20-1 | TGCAGTGCTAGCGGGACAGAGCAGTTCTTC | CSASGTEQFF
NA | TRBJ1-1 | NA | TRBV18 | TGTGCCAGCTCACCGTCCTCAGGCACTGAAGCTTTCTTT | CASSPSSGTEAFF
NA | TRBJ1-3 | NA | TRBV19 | TGTGCCAGTAGTATCACGAAAGCAATTTCCTCTGGAAACACCATATATTTT | CASSITKAISSGNTIYF
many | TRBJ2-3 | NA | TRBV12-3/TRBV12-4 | TGTGCCAGCAGTCCCCTCCCCTCTAGCGTAAGCACAGATACGCAGTATTTT | CASSPLPSSVSTDTQYF
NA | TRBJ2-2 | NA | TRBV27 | TGTGCCAGCAGAAAGGACTGGAGGCAAGCCACAGCGAACACCGGGGAGCTGTTTTTT | CASRKDWRQATANTGELFF
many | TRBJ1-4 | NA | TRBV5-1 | TGCGCCAGCAGGACGGAGGGACCTAATGAAAAACTGTTTTTT | CASRTEGPNEKLFF
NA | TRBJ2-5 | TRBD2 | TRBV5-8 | TGTGCCAGCAGCCCGGGACTAGCGCTAGAGACCCAGTACTTC | CASSPGLALETQYF
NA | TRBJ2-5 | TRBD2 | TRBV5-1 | TGCGCCAGCAGCTTGGGACTAGCGGGAGAGGTAGAGACCCAGTACTTC | CASSLGLAGEVETQYF
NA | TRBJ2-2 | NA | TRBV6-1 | TGTGCCAGCAGTGGCGATGTAGGTTCCGGGGAGCTGTTTTTT | CASSGDVGSGELFF
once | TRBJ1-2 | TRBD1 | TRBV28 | TGTGCCAGCAGTTTGCTGGACAGGGTCTCGGGCTACACCTTC | CASSLLDRVSGYTF
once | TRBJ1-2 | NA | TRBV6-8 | TGTGCCAGCAGTTACTCGATGGGTAACTATGGCTACACCTTC | CASSYSMGNYGYTF
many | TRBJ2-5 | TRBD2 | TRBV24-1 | TGTGCCACCAGTGAAGGCGGGAGTCTGGAGACCCAGTACTTC | CATSEGGSLETQYF
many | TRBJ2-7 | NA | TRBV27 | TGTGCCAGCAGGCAGCACCCTTCCGAGCAGTACTTC | CASRQHPSEQYF
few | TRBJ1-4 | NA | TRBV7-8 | TGTGCCAGCAGCTTAGGCGTCAGAGAAAAACTGTTTTTT | CASSLGVREKLFF
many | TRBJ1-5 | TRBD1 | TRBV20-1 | TGCAGTGCTTTGATACTGACAGGGACAGCTGATCAGCCCCAGCATTTT | CSALILTGTADQPQHF
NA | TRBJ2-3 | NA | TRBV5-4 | TGTGCCAGCAGCTTGAGCGGGTCGAAGGGAGATACGCAGTATTTT | CASSLSGSKGDTQYF
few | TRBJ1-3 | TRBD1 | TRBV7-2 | TGTGCCAGCAGCTTTATGCAGGGGGCTTCTGGAAACACCATATATTTT | CASSFMQGASGNTIYF
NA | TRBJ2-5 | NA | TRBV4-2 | TGTGCCAGCAGCCAAGAGATAGAAGGGGAGACCCAGTACTTC | CASSQEIEGETQYF
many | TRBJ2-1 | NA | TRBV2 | TGTGCCAGCAGTGAGAGGGGCCAGTACAATGAGCAGTTCTTC | CASSERGQYNEQFF
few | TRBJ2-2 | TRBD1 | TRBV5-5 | TGTGCCAGCAGCTTGGCCAGGGGGACCGGGGAGCTGCTTTTT | CASSLARGTGELLF
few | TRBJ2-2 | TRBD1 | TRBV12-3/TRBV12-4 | TGTGCCAGCAGACAGGGGTCGACCGGGGAGCTGTTTTTT | CASRQGSTGELFF
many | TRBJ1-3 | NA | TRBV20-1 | TGCAGGGCGGGCTCTGGAAACACCATATATTTT | CRAGSGNTIYF
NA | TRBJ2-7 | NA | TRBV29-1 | TGCAGCGCCGGGGGAGGGGGCTACGAGCAGTACTTC | CSAGGGGYEQYF
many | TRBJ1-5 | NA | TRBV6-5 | TGTGCCAGCAGCCCTTCGGCGGGAGGAGCTCTCAATCAGCCCCAGCATTTT | CASSPSAGGALNQPQHF
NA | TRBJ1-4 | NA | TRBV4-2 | TGTGCCAGCAGCCAAGATGTCAGGAAGGGGGAAAAACTGTTTTTT | CASSQDVRKGEKLFF